This paragraph reports one T cell receptor (beta chain). This sample is part of a study of control samples from healthy donors and cancer patients. The CDR3 totals 13 residues. V dropped 1 base and J dropped 1 base, with 4 bases sitting between them. Method: immunoSEQ multiplex PCR; TCRdb's copy keeps in-frame clones and lacks some. This table holds around 90,000 clones, roughly 84% found once. The TCR was taken from a woman between 40 and 50 years old in good health. The sequenced sample consisted of blood. The chain combines TRBV12-3 or TRBV12-4 with TRBJ1-2, with D hard to call. This CDR3 reads CASSLGDNYGYTF. In nucleotides, the CDR3 is TGTGCCAGCAGTTTAGGAGATAACTATGGCTACACCTTC.